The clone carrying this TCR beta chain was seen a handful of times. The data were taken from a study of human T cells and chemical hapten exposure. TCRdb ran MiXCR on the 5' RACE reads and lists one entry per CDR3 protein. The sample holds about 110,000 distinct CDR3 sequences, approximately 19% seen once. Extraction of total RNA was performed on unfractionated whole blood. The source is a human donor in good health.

The CDR3: CASSQDLRQPLAKNIQYF. The DNA of the CDR3 is TGCGCCAGCAGCCAAGATCTGAGGCAGCCCCTAGCCAAAAACATTCAGTACTTC. J is TRBJ2-4 and V is TRBV4-1; no firm D call. Germline V CDR1 and CDR2: MGHRA, YSYEKL. Trimming removed 0 bases at V and 0 bases at J, with 15 bases between. This CDR3 region has 18 residues.